Sequencing of this T cell receptor (beta chain) was carried out in a study of vaccination effects on CD4 cells after COVID-19. Study-level findings and limits: A shortage of convalescent patients and an absence of early post-infection timepoints characterized the study.

Method: immunoSEQ multiplex PCR; TCRdb's copy keeps in-frame clones and lacks some. The repertoire holds about 79,000 clones, with roughly 74% as singletons. Comment on this clone: Antigen specificity is unknown.

CDR3 length equals 14 residues. V lost 3 bases and J 0 bases, leaving 9 bases between the germline ends. Germline V CDR1 and CDR2: SGHRS, YFSETQ. Expansion of antigen-specific CD4+ T cells with viral peptide pools was carried out by the ViraFEST assay before sequencing. When around 9 days of culture had elapsed, CD4+ T cells were isolated. People in the vaccine group had not been infected with SARS-CoV-2 before, and their nucleocapsid antibodies were negative. This receptor was obtained from a human donor who received a COVID-19 vaccine. The specimen was CD4+ T cells from PBMCs cultured with HCoV-229E spike peptides, collected before COVID-19 vaccination. The V call is TRBV5-1, the J call TRBJ1-2, with D perhaps TRBD1 (5 bases). Written as DNA, the CDR3 is TGCGCCAGCAGCTGGGGGACGGCTAACTATGGCTACACCTTC. This translates into CASSWGTANYGYTF.